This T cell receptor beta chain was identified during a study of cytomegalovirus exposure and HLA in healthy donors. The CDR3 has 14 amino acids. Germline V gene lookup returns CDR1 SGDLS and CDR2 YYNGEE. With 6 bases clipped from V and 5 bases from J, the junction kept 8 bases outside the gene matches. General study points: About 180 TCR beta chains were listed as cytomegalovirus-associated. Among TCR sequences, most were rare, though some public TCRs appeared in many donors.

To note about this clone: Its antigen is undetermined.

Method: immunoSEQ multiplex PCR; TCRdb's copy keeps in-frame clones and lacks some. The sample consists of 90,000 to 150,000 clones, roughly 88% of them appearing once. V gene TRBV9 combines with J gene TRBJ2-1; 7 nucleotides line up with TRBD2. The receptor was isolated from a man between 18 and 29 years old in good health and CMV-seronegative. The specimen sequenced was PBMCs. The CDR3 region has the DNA TGTGCCAGCACCCTGGGGCTAGCGGACAATGAGCAGTTCTTC. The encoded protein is CASTLGLADNEQFF.